The subject of this entry is one T cell receptor (beta chain). The antigen is not known. Only CD45RO-negative cells positively selected for CCR7 counted as naive CD8 cells, so terminally differentiated effector memory CD45RA+ cells were excluded. Sequenced by immunoSEQ multiplex PCR; TCRdb stores in-frame clones only, minus some. The table records about 2.1 million clones, 93% of them present only once. The data were taken from a study of shared clonotypes between healthy human individuals. This CDR3 has 17 amino acids. Losses at the gene ends were 1 base for V and 5 bases for J; bases not matched to a gene: 11. Germline CDR1 is SGHRS and CDR2 is YFSETQ. Whole-study results and caveats: Among non-shared clonotypes, generation probabilities were lower than among those shared by all four donors. The donor pool, a small one, limited the genetic and exposure-history diversity represented. The expectation was that sequencing depth would affect clonotype sharing among donors.

The chain has TRBV5-1 and TRBJ2-1, with 8 bases identical to TRBD2. The sample taken for sequencing was naive CD8+ T cells from PBMCs. The clonotype originates from a man between 18 and 29 years old in good health. Some clones in this sample may be carry-over from other donors' samples. The CDR3 protein is CASSLMGSGIHDNEQFF. CDR3 sequence (DNA): TGCGCCAGCAGCTTGATGGGTAGCGGGATACACGACAATGAGCAGTTCTTC.